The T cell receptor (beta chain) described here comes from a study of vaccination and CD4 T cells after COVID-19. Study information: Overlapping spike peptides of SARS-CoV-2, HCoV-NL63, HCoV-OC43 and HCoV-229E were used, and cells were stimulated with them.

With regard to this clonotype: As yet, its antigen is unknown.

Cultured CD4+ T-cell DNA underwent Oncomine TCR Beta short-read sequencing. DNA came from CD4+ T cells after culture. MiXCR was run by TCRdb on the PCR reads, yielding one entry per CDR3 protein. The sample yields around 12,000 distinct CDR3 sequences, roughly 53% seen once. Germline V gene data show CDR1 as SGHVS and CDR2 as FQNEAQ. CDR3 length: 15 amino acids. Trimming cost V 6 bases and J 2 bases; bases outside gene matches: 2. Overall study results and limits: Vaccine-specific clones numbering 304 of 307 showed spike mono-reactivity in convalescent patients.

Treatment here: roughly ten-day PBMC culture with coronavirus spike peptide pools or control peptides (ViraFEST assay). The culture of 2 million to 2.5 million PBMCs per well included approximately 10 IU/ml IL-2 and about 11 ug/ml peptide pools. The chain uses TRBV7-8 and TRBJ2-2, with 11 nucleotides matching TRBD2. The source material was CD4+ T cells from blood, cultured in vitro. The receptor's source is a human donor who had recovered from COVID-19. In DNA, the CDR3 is TGTGCCAGCAGGGGACTAGCGGTTAACACCGGGGAGCTGTTTTTT. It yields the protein CASRGLAVNTGELFF.